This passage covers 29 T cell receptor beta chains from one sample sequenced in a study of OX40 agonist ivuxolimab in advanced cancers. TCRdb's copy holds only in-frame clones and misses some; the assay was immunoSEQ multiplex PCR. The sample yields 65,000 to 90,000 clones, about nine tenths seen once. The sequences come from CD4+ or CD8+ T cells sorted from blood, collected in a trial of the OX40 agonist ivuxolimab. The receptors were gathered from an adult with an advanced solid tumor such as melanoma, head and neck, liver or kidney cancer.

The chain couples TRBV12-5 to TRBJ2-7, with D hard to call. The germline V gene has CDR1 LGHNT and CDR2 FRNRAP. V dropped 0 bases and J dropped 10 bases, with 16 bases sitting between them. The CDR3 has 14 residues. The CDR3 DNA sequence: TGTGCTAGTGGTTTGGTAAAAGGTGGCCTTTCCCAGTACTTC. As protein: CASGLVKGGLSQYF.

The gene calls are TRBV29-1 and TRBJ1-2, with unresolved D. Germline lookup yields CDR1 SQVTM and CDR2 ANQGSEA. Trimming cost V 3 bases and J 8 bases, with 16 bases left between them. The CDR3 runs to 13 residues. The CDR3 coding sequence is TGCAGCGTTGACCCCACAGCTCCGTCGGGCTACACCTTC. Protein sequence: CSVDPTAPSGYTF.

The CDR3 DNA reads TGCGCCAGCAGCTCTAGCGGGGCCCCCTACGAGCAGTACTTC. Translation: CASSSSGAPYEQYF. The V gene is TRBV4-1, the J gene TRBJ2-7; TRBD2 matches 9 bases. The junction had 4 bases not matched to a gene; V was cut back by 5 bases and J by 2 bases. The CDR3 is 14 residues long. Germline V gene data show CDR1 as MGHRA and CDR2 as YSYEKL.

CDR3 region: CASKRDRFNQPQHF. The CDR3 DNA reads as TGTGCCAGTAAACGGGACAGATTCAATCAGCCCCAGCATTTT. The chain links TRBV19 to TRBJ1-5, with TRBD1 matching 7 bases. Germline CDR1 reads LNHDA; CDR2 reads SQIVND (reference sequence). After removal of 7 bases from V and 3 bases from J, the junction contained 6 bases not matched to a gene. The CDR3 totals 14 residues.

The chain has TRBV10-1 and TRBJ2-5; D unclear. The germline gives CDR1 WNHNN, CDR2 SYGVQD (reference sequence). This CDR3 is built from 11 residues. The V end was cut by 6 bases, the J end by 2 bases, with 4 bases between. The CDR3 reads CASRTQETQYF. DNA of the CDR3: TGCGCCAGCAGAACACAAGAGACCCAGTACTTC.

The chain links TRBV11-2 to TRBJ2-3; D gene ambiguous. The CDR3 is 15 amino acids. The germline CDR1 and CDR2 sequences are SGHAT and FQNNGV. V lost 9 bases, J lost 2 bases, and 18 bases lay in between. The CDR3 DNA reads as TGTGCCAGTTCACTTTGGGCAGGTGCCACAGATACGCAGTATTTT. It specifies CASSLWAGATDTQYF. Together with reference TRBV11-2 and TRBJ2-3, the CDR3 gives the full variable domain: EAGVAQSPRYKIIEKRQSVAFWCNPISGHATLYWYQQILGQGPKLLIQFQNNGVVDDSQLPKDRFSAERLKGVDSTLKIQPAKLEDSAVYLCASSLWAGATDTQYFGPGTRLTVL.

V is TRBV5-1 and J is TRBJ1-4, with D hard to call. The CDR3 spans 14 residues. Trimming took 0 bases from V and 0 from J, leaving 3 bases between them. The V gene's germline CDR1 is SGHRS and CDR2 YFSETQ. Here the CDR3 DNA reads TGCGCCAGCAGCTTGGTTCCAACTAATGAAAAACTGTTTTTT. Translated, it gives CASSLVPTNEKLFF. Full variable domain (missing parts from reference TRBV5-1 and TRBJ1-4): KAGVTQTPRYLIKTRGQQVTLSCSPISGHRSVSWYQQTPGQGLQFLFEYFSETQRNKGNFPGRFSGRQFSNSRSEMNVSTLELGDSALYLCASSLVPTNEKLFFGSGTQLSVL.

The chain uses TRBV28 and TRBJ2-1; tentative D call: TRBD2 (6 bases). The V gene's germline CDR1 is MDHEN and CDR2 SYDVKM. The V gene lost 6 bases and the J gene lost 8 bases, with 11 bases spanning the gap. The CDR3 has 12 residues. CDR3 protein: CASSYGGDEQFF. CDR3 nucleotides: TGTGCCAGCAGCTACGGCGGGGATGAGCAGTTCTTC. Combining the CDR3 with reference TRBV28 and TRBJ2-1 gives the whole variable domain DVKVTQSSRYLVKRTGEKVFLECVQDMDHENMFWYRQDPGLGLRLIYFSYDVKMKEKGDIPEGYSVSREKKERFSLILESASTNQTSMYLCASSYGGDEQFFGPGTRLTVL.

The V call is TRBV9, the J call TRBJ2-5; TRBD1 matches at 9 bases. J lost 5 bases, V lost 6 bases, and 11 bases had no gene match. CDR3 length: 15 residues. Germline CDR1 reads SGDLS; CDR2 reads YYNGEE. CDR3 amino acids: CASTANGQGKETQYF. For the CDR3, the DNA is TGTGCCAGCACGGCAAACGGACAGGGGAAGGAGACCCAGTACTTC.

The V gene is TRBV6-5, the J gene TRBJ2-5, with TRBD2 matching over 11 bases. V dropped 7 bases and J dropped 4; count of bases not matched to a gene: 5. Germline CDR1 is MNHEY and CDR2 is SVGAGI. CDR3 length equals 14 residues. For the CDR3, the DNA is TGTGCCAGCACCTCGGGACTAGCGGTAGAGACCCAGTACTTC. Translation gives CASTSGLAVETQYF.

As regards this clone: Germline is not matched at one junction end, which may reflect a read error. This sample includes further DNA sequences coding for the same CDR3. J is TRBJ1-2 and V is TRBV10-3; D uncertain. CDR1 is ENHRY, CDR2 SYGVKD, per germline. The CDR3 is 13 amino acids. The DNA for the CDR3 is TGTGCCATCAGTGAGACGGGAGTCTATGGTTACACCTTC. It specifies CAISETGVYGYTF.

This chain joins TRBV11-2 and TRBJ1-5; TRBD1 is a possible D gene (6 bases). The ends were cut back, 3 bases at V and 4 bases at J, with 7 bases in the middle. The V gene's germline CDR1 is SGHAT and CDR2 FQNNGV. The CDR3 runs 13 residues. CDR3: CASSFGQNQPQHF. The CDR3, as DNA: TGTGCCAGCAGCTTTGGACAGAATCAGCCCCAGCATTTT.

The CDR3 reads CASSVAPGGDRAQYF. As DNA, the CDR3 is TGTGCCAGCAGCGTAGCACCAGGTGGGGATAGGGCCCAGTACTTC. The chain links TRBV9 to TRBJ2-5; no firm D call. Germline lookup yields CDR1 SGDLS and CDR2 YYNGEE. Trimming stripped 0 bases from V and 9 bases from J, with 18 bases between. This CDR3 contains 15 residues.

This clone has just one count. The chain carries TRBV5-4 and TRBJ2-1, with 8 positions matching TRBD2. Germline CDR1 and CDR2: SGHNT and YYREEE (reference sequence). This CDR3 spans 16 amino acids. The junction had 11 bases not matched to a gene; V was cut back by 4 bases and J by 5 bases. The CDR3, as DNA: TGTGCCAGCAGCCGCCTATCCGGGACTAGTAACAATGAGCAGTTCTTC. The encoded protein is CASSRLSGTSNNEQFF.

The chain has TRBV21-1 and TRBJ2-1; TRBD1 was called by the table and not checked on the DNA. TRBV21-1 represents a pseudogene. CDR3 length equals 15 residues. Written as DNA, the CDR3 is TGTGCCAGCAGCAAAGGGGAGACAGGGTACAATGAGCAGTTCTTC. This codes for CASSKGETGYNEQFF.

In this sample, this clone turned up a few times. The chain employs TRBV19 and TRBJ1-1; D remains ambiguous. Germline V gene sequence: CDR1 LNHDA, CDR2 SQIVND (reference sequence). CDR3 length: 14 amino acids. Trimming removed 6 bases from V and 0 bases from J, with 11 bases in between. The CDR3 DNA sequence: TGTGCCAGTAGCCCCCCAACAATGAACACTGAAGCTTTCTTT. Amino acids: CASSPPTMNTEAFF.

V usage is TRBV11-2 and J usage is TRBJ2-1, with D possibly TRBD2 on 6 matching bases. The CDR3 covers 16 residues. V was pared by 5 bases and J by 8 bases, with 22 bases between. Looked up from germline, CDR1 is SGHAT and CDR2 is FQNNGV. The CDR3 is CASSREPGRQSDEQFF. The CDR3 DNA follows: TGTGCCAGCAGCCGGGAGCCGGGACGGCAGAGCGATGAGCAGTTCTTC.

The chain's CDR3 is CASSLKWGSYEQYF. The CDR3 coding sequence is TGTGCCAGCAGTTTAAAGTGGGGGTCCTACGAGCAGTACTTC. The V call is TRBV27, the J call TRBJ2-7; D possibly uses TRBD1 or TRBD2 (5 bases each). The ends were cut back, 2 bases at V and 1 base at J, with 9 bases in the middle. This CDR3 has 14 residues. Germline lookup yields CDR1 MNHEY and CDR2 SMNVEV (reference sequence).

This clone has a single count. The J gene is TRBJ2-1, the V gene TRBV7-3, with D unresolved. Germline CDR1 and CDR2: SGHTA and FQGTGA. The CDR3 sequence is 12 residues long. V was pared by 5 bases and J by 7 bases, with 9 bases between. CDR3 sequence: CASSNLWNEQFF. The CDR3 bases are TGTGCCAGCAGCAATTTGTGGAATGAGCAGTTCTTC.

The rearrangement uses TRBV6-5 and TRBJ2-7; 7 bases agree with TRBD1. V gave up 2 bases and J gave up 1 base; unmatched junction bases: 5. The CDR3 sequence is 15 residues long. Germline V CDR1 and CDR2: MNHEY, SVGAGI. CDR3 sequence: CASSYAAQGSYEQYF. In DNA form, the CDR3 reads TGTGCCAGCAGTTACGCCGCACAGGGGTCCTACGAGCAGTACTTC.

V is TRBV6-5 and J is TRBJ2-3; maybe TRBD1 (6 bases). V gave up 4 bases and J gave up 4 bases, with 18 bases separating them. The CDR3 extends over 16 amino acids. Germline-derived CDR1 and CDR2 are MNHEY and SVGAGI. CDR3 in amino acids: CASSSTRDTTADTQYF. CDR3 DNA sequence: TGTGCCAGCAGTTCGACCCGGGACACCACCGCAGATACGCAGTATTTT.

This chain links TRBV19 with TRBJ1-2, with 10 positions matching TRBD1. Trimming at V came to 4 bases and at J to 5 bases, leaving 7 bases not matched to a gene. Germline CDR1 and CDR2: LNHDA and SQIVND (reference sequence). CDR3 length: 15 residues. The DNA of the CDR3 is TGTGCCAGTAGTACCCGACAGGGGGCGAGGTATGGCTACACCTTC. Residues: CASSTRQGARYGYTF.

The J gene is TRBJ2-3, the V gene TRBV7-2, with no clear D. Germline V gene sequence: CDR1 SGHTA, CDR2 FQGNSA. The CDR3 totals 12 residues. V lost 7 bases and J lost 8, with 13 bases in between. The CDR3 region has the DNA TGTGCCAGCAACCGTCCCCCAGGTACGCAGTATTTT. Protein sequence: CASNRPPGTQYF.

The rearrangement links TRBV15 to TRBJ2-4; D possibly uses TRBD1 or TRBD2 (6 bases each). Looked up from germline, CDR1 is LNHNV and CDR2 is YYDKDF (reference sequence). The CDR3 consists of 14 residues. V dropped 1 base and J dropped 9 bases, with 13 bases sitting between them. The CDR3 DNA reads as TGTGCCACCAGCAGAGCCGGAGGGGGTACCATTCAGTACTTC. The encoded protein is CATSRAGGGTIQYF.

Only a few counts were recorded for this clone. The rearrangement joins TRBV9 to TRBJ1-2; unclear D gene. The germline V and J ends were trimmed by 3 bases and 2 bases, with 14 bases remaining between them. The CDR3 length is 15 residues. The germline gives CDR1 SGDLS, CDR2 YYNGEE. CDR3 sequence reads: CASSETPKGNYGYTF. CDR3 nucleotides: TGTGCCAGCAGCGAGACCCCCAAAGGGAACTATGGCTACACCTTC.

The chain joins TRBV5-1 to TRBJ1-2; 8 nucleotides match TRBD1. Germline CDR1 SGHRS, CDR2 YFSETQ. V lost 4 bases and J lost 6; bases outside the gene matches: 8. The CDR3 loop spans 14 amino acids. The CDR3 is CASSREGQADGYTF. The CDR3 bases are TGCGCCAGCAGCCGGGAGGGACAGGCGGATGGCTACACCTTC.

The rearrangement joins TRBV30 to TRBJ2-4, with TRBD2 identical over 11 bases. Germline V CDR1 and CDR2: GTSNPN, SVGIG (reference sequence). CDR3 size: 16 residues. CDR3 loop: CAFEPGLAAFQNIQYF. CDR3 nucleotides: TGTGCTTTTGAACCGGGACTAGCGGCCTTCCAAAACATTCAGTACTTC.

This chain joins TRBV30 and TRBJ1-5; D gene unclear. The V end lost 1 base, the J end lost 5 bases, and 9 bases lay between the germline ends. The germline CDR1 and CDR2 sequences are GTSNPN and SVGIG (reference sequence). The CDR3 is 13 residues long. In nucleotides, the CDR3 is TGTGCCTGGAGTGGTGACAACTATCAGCCCCAGCATTTT. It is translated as CAWSGDNYQPQHF.

The CDR3 sequence is CASSRQVSTGELFF. DNA for the CDR3: TGTGCCAGCAGTCGACAGGTTTCCACCGGGGAGCTGTTTTTT. This rearrangement joins TRBV28 to TRBJ2-2, with D tentatively TRBD1 (6 bases). The V gene lost 5 bases and the J gene lost 4 bases, with 11 bases spanning the gap. This CDR3 has 14 residues. CDR1 is MDHEN and CDR2 is SYDVKM in the germline V gene.